The next 30 T cell receptor beta chains were all read from a single sample in a study of shared clonotypes between healthy human individuals. Here immunoSEQ multiplex PCR was the method, and the copy in TCRdb shows in-frame clones only, minus some. The sample holds about 2,500,000 clones, approximately 94% seen once. Specimen: naive CD4+ T cells sorted from blood. Subset meaning: CD45RA+ positively selected. The receptors originated from a man aged 18 to 29 in good health.

The chain has TRBV19 and TRBJ2-3; 7 bases agree with TRBD2. Germline V CDR1 and CDR2: LNHDA, SQIVND (reference sequence). Trimming took 10 bases from V and 3 from J; bases not matched to a gene: 10. The CDR3 is made up of 14 amino acids. The CDR3 reads CATRREGLTDTQYF. The CDR3 DNA sequence: TGTGCCACCCGGAGGGAGGGCCTTACAGATACGCAGTATTTT. The whole variable domain, filled in from reference TRBV19 and TRBJ2-3, reads DGGITQSPKYLFRKEGQNVTLSCEQNLNHDAMYWYRQDPGQGLRLIYYSQIVNDFQKGDIAEGYSVSREKKESFPLTVTSAQKNPTAFYLCATRREGLTDTQYFGPGTRLTVL.

This chain joins TRBV7-9 and TRBJ1-1; TRBD1 agrees at 11 bases. After removal of 5 bases from V and 5 bases from J, the junction contained 7 bases not matched to a gene. Germline V gene sequence: CDR1 SEHNR, CDR2 FQNEAQ (reference sequence). The CDR3 contains 15 residues. CDR3 in amino acids: CASSPGTGGRTEAFF. CDR3 in DNA: TGTGCCAGCAGCCCCGGGACAGGGGGACGGACTGAAGCTTTCTTT.

The rearrangement uses TRBV11-2 and TRBJ1-2; 9 nucleotides match TRBD1. The CDR3 is made up of 15 amino acids. Per germline, CDR1 SGHAT and CDR2 FQNNGV. The ends lost 5 bases at V and 4 bases at J; junction bases unmatched: 8. The CDR3 sequence is CASSGAGQGFYGYTF. CDR3 sequence (DNA): TGTGCCAGCAGCGGGGCGGGACAGGGATTCTATGGCTACACCTTC.

The chain recombines TRBV6-1 with TRBJ2-7; D perhaps matches TRBD2 (5 bases). The CDR3 has 17 amino acids. V lost 2 bases and J 0 bases, leaving 17 bases between the germline ends. CDR1 MNHNS and CDR2 SASEGT come from the germline V gene. This chain's CDR3 is CASSELRTRTVSYEQYF. In DNA form, the CDR3 reads TGTGCCAGCAGTGAATTGAGGACTCGCACCGTCTCCTACGAGCAGTACTTC.

The chain carries TRBV14 and TRBJ1-2; a possible D gene is TRBD1 (5 bases). In germline, CDR1 is SGHDN, CDR2 FVKESK. V lost 1 base to trimming and J lost 7 bases, with 19 bases between them. The CDR3 sequence is 16 residues long. CDR3 loop: CASSQGQGLFIGGYTF. CDR3 bases: TGTGCCAGCAGCCAAGGGCAGGGACTGTTCATAGGTGGCTACACCTTC.

The CDR3 DNA reads TGTGCCAGCAGCTCGGACAGGATAGTCTATGGCTACACCTTC. Protein: CASSSDRIVYGYTF. The rearrangement uses TRBV5-6 and TRBJ1-2, with 7 bases matching TRBD1. With V trimmed by 3 bases and J by 4 bases, 6 bases remained unmatched. The CDR3 runs to 14 residues. In germline, CDR1 is SGHDT, CDR2 YYEEEE.

The chain uses TRBV27 and TRBJ2-7; TRBD1 might be the D (5 bases). Trimming took 0 bases from V and 2 from J, leaving 14 bases between them. Germline CDR1 is MNHEY and CDR2 is SMNVEV (reference sequence). CDR3 length: 16 amino acids. As DNA, the CDR3 is TGTGCCAGCAGTTTATCCTGGGTAGGGGTAGCCTACGAGCAGTACTTC. As protein: CASSLSWVGVAYEQYF.

The chain recombines TRBV19 with TRBJ2-1; D is uncertain. Per the germline V gene, CDR1 is LNHDA and CDR2 is SQIVND (reference sequence). The CDR3 runs 13 residues. Trimming shortened V by 3 bases and J by 8 bases, and 11 bases separated the two germline ends. The CDR3 region has the DNA TGTGCCAGTAGTATCCGGAATTCCCATGAGCAGTTCTTC. Protein sequence: CASSIRNSHEQFF.

This clone was recorded only once. V and J are TRBV6-6 and TRBJ2-7; D is undetermined. The CDR3 loop spans 15 amino acids. Germline CDR1 MNHNY, CDR2 SVGAGI (reference sequence). Trimming pared 1 base from V and 0 bases from J, leaving 10 bases between. CDR3 in DNA: TGTGCCAGCAGTTACTACTCGGATCCCTCCTACGAGCAGTACTTC. The encoded protein is CASSYYSDPSYEQYF.

The chain is built from TRBV6-1 and TRBJ2-6, with TRBD1 matching 7 bases. V lost 1 base, J lost 4 bases, and 4 bases stayed unmatched. From germline, CDR1 is MNHNS and CDR2 SASEGT. This CDR3 contains 16 residues. CDR3 sequence reads: CASSEGQGFGANVLTF. The CDR3 DNA reads TGTGCCAGCAGTGAAGGACAGGGTTTCGGGGCCAACGTCCTGACTTTC.

This rearrangement joins TRBV30 to TRBJ2-2; no definite D call. This CDR3 spans 11 amino acids. In germline, CDR1 is GTSNPN, CDR2 SVGIG (reference sequence). V gave up 3 bases and J gave up 6 bases, with 5 bases separating them. CDR3 DNA sequence: TGTGCCTGGAGCGGATCCGGGGAGCTGTTTTTT. It codes for CAWSGSGELFF. The entire variable domain, with the rest obtained from reference TRBV30 and TRBJ2-2, is as follows: SQTIHQWPATLVQPVGSPLSLECTVEGTSNPNLYWYRQAAGRGLQLLFYSVGIGQISSEVPQNLSASRPQDRQFILSSKKLLLSDSGFYLCAWSGSGELFFGEGSRLTVL.

V is TRBV6-5 and J is TRBJ1-5; D not certain. This CDR3 is 13 amino acids long. Germline V gene lookup returns CDR1 MNHEY and CDR2 SVGAGI. V lost 7 bases and J 7 bases, leaving 14 bases between the germline ends. The CDR3 DNA sequence: TGTGCCAGCACTTCGGGTGGCGGACAGCCCCAGCATTTT. Translated: CASTSGGGQPQHF.

The chain recombines TRBV10-3 with TRBJ1-6, with 10 bases identical to TRBD1. Unmatched junction bases numbered 7, after V lost 6 bases and J lost 8 bases. Germline CDR1 reads ENHRY; CDR2 reads SYGVKD. This CDR3 comprises 15 residues. CDR3 in amino acids: CAISSRDRGDSPLHF. Here the CDR3 DNA reads TGTGCCATCAGCAGCCGGGACAGGGGTGATTCACCCCTCCACTTT.

The chain employs TRBV4-1 and TRBJ1-4; perhaps TRBD1 as D (5 bases). The CDR3 contains 16 residues. Trimming stripped 1 base from V and 4 bases from J, with 13 bases between. The germline V gene encodes CDR1 MGHRA and CDR2 YSYEKL. The DNA of the CDR3 is TGCGCCAGCAGCCAAGTACGTCGCAGGGATAATGAAAAACTGTTTTTT. Translation gives CASSQVRRRDNEKLFF.

Concerning this clone itself: This CDR3 is also generated by other DNA sequences in the sample. The chain has TRBV5-1 and TRBJ2-7, with a tentative D call TRBD1 (6 bases). The CDR3 consists of 14 residues. Germline lookup yields CDR1 SGHRS and CDR2 YFSETQ. Trimming pared 0 bases from V and 4 bases from J, leaving 11 bases between. CDR3 in DNA: TGCGCCAGCAGCTTGGGGACAGCGGTATACGAGCAGTACTTC. Protein: CASSLGTAVYEQYF.

This sequence joins TRBV30 and TRBJ1-2; no reliable D call. From germline, CDR1 is GTSNPN and CDR2 SVGIG (reference sequence). This CDR3 region has 12 residues. The germline V and J ends were trimmed by 4 bases and 2 bases, with 8 bases remaining between them. The CDR3 nucleotides read TGTGCCTGGAACCCTATAAACTATGGCTACACCTTC. Translating gives CAWNPINYGYTF. Drawing the rest from reference TRBV30 and TRBJ1-2, the complete variable domain is SQTIHQWPATLVQPVGSPLSLECTVEGTSNPNLYWYRQAAGRGLQLLFYSVGIGQISSEVPQNLSASRPQDRQFILSSKKLLLSDSGFYLCAWNPINYGYTFGSGTRLTVV.

V and J are TRBV5-1 and TRBJ1-3; tentatively, D is TRBD1 (6 bases). Germline lookup yields CDR1 SGHRS and CDR2 YFSETQ. The length of the CDR3 is 16 residues. V lost 0 bases and J lost 4, with 14 bases in between. CDR3 sequence reads: CASSLALDSRGNTIYF. For the CDR3, the DNA is TGCGCCAGCAGCTTGGCATTGGACAGTAGGGGAAACACCATATATTTT.

This rearrangement joins TRBV7-2 to TRBJ2-5, with 7 bases fitting TRBD1. The V gene end was trimmed by 2 bases and the J gene end by 5 bases; junction bases not matched to a gene: 8. CDR1 is SGHTA, CDR2 FQGNSA, per germline. This CDR3 is 15 amino acids long. CDR3 DNA: TGTGCCAGCAGCTTATGGCAGGGGGAAGGGGAGACCCAGTACTTC. Its translation is CASSLWQGEGETQYF. The full variable domain, in which reference TRBV7-2 and TRBJ2-5 provide the parts outside the CDR3, is GAGVSQSPSNKVTEKGKDVELRCDPISGHTALYWYRQSLGQGLEFLIYFQGNSAPDKSGLPSDRFSAERTGGSVSTLTIQRTQQEDSAVYLCASSLWQGEGETQYFGPGTRLLVL.

With respect to this clone: Other DNA sequences in this sample translate to the same CDR3. This rearrangement joins TRBV30 to TRBJ2-1; D call uncertain. V gave up 0 bases and J gave up 6 bases, with 6 bases separating them. CDR1 is GTSNPN and CDR2 is SVGIG in the germline V gene (reference sequence). The CDR3 contains 12 residues. Written as DNA, the CDR3 is TGTGCCTGGAGTGTACGGTCCAATGAGCAGTTCTTC. This codes for CAWSVRSNEQFF.

The chain couples TRBV6-5 to TRBJ1-5; 10 bases align to TRBD1. CDR3 length equals 15 residues. Germline assignment: CDR1 MNHEY and CDR2 SVGAGI. V lost 6 bases, J lost 3 bases, and 5 bases stayed unmatched. The CDR3 DNA sequence: TGTGCCAGCAGATCCGGGACAGGGGACAATCAGCCCCAGCATTTT. It is translated as CASRSGTGDNQPQHF.

This rearrangement joins TRBV28 to TRBJ2-2; 10 bases are shared with TRBD2. CDR1 and CDR2 (germline): MDHEN, SYDVKM. CDR3 length equals 17 residues. With V trimmed by 4 bases and J by 5 bases, 10 bases remained unmatched. The DNA of the CDR3 is TGTGCCAGCAGTTCCGCTCGCCCGGGACTAGCGACCGGGGAGCTGTTTTTT. This sequence encodes CASSSARPGLATGELFF.

As to this clone: Different DNA sequences within this sample yield the same CDR3. CDR3 sequence reads: CASSVGDRDTGELFF. The CDR3 nucleotides are TGTGCCAGCAGCGTTGGGGACAGGGACACCGGGGAGCTGTTTTTT. The chain combines TRBV7-9 with TRBJ2-2; 9 bases map to TRBD1. The CDR3 spans 15 residues. The ends lost 5 bases at V and 3 bases at J; junction bases unmatched: 4. Germline V lookup: CDR1 SEHNR, CDR2 FQNEAQ (reference sequence).

V is TRBV13 and J is TRBJ2-7; D might be TRBD1 or TRBD2, each matching 5 bases. The germline V and J ends were trimmed by 5 bases and 2 bases, with 7 bases remaining between them. The CDR3 contains 12 residues. Germline-derived CDR1 and CDR2 are PRHDT and FYEKMQ (reference sequence). CDR3 in DNA: TGTGCCAGCAGCCGGGACGCCTACGAGCAGTACTTC. This translates into CASSRDAYEQYF.

CDR3 in DNA: TGTGCCTGGAGGAGACTCGCCGATGAGCAGTTCTTC. The encoded protein is CAWRRLADEQFF. V is TRBV30 and J is TRBJ2-1; D is uncertain. Germline loops: CDR1 GTSNPN, CDR2 SVGIG (reference sequence). Trimming stripped 3 bases from V and 8 bases from J, with 11 bases between. The CDR3 is made up of 12 amino acids.

The chain links TRBV10-2 to TRBJ1-4, with 11 bases lining up with TRBD1. V lost 7 bases, J lost 8 bases, and 9 bases stayed unmatched. Germline CDR1 reads WSHSY; CDR2 reads SAAADI. The CDR3 covers 15 residues. The DNA of the CDR3 is TGCGCCAGCAAATTAGATAGGACAGGGGGCGAAAAACTGTTTTTT. Residues: CASKLDRTGGEKLFF.

This sequence joins TRBV6-5 and TRBJ1-2; 7 positions match TRBD1. The CDR3 totals 15 residues. V was clipped by 2 bases and J by 0 bases; unmatched bases: 3. Germline CDR1 and CDR2: MNHEY and SVGAGI. The CDR3 coding sequence is TGTGCCAGCAGTTACGACAGGGAAGCTAACTATGGCTACACCTTC. Amino acid sequence: CASSYDREANYGYTF.

The chain uses TRBV18 and TRBJ2-7; TRBD2 aligns across 12 bases. This CDR3 has 15 amino acids. Germline CDR1 is KGHSH and CDR2 is LQKENI. Losses at the gene ends were 3 bases for V and 5 bases for J; bases not matched to a gene: 5. The CDR3 DNA reads TGTGCCAGCTCACCCCTAGCGGGAGGGCCCAACGAGCAGTACTTC. It yields the protein CASSPLAGGPNEQYF.

The V and J genes are TRBV19 and TRBJ2-7; D perhaps matches TRBD2 (5 bases). Germline V gives CDR1 LNHDA, CDR2 SQIVND (reference sequence). The CDR3 consists of 15 residues. Trimming left V 6 bases short and J 2 bases short, with 17 bases between. The chain's CDR3 is CASRITTGLTYEQYF. The CDR3 DNA is TGTGCCAGTAGAATAACGACCGGACTCACCTACGAGCAGTACTTC. Looking up the rest from reference TRBV19 and TRBJ2-7 gives the full variable domain: DGGITQSPKYLFRKEGQNVTLSCEQNLNHDAMYWYRQDPGQGLRLIYYSQIVNDFQKGDIAEGYSVSREKKESFPLTVTSAQKNPTAFYLCASRITTGLTYEQYFGPGTRLTVT.

V usage is TRBV7-9 and J usage is TRBJ2-7; the D call may be TRBD1 or TRBD2 (5 bases each). V dropped 1 base and J dropped 4 bases, with 11 bases sitting between them. The germline V gene has CDR1 SEHNR and CDR2 FQNEAQ (reference sequence). CDR3 length: 14 residues. The CDR3 spells CASSLGKGPYEQYF. Here the CDR3 DNA reads TGTGCCAGCAGCTTAGGGAAGGGACCTTACGAGCAGTACTTC.

This rearrangement joins TRBV7-2 to TRBJ1-1; 9 bases align to TRBD1. There are 14 residues in the CDR3. CDR1 and CDR2 from the germline V gene are SGHTA and FQGNSA. The junction had 4 bases not matched to a gene; V was cut back by 3 bases and J by 5 bases. For the CDR3, the DNA is TGTGCCAGCAGCTTTGGGACAGGGCCAACTGAAGCTTTCTTT. Encoded protein: CASSFGTGPTEAFF. The entire variable domain, with the rest obtained from reference TRBV7-2 and TRBJ1-1, is as follows: GAGVSQSPSNKVTEKGKDVELRCDPISGHTALYWYRQSLGQGLEFLIYFQGNSAPDKSGLPSDRFSAERTGGSVSTLTIQRTQQEDSAVYLCASSFGTGPTEAFFGQGTRLTVV.